The clone carrying this T cell receptor beta chain was observed once. Naive CD8 T cells, phenotype CD8+CD4-CCR7+CD45RA+, were sorted. This record comes from a study of molecular identifiers for immune sequencing clone quantification. Study in general: In replicates, RNA from approximately 22,000 or 94,000 naive CD8 cells was divided five ways and four parts were sequenced.

Trimming stripped 5 bases from V and 7 bases from J, with 17 bases between. The V gene's germline CDR1 is MNHEY and CDR2 SMNVEV (reference sequence). This CDR3 has 15 residues. Bulk TCR libraries were made with methods that had been previously described and with listed TCR primers. MiXCR was run by TCRdb on the PCR reads, yielding one entry per CDR3 protein. The data contain hundreds of thousands of distinct CDR3 sequences, about 25% of them singletons. The sequencing sample was made of naive CD8+ T cells from blood, with Jurkat cell RNA spiked in. Documented subset: FACS-sorted CD8+CD4-CCR7+CD45RA+ naive T cells. The rearrangement links TRBV27 to TRBJ1-4, with D possibly TRBD1 on 5 matching bases. The sequence was collected from a human donor in good health. Some libraries in this study had Jurkat cell RNA spiked in. The CDR3 protein is CASSQAGLGSEKLFF. DNA of the CDR3: TGTGCCAGCAGTCAAGCAGGGCTTGGGAGTGAAAAACTGTTTTTT.